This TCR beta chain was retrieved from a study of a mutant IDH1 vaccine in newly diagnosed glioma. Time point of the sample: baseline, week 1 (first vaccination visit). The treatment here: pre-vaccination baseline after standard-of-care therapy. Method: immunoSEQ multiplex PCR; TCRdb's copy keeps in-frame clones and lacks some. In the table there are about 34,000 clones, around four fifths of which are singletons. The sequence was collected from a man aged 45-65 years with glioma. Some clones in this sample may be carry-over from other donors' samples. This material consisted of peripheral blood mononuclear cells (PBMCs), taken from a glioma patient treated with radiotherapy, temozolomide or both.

This chain's CDR3 is CATSREAGRGNYGYTF. CDR3 sequence (DNA): TGTGCCACCAGCAGAGAGGCAGGCAGGGGCAACTATGGCTACACCTTC. The V gene is TRBV15, the J gene TRBJ1-2, with D tentatively TRBD1 (6 bases). V lost 0 bases and J 2 bases, leaving 13 bases between the germline ends. CDR1 and CDR2 from the germline V gene are LNHNV and YYDKDF (reference sequence). The CDR3 is 16 residues long.